These 12 T cell receptor beta chains share one sample of origin, sequenced in a study of cytomegalovirus exposure and HLA in healthy donors. Vbeta (60) and Jbeta (13) primers were used in the PCR. Assay used: immunoSEQ multiplex PCR; TCRdb lists only in-frame clones, some missing. Its table records 100,000 or so clones. The sequenced material came from PBMCs. These receptors came from a man in his fifties in good health and CMV-seronegative.

V is TRBV5-6 and J is TRBJ2-7; the D gene is possibly TRBD2 (6 bases). CDR3 size: 11 residues. Germline assignment: CDR1 SGHDT and CDR2 YYEEEE. The V gene lost 6 bases and the J gene lost 5 bases, with 9 bases spanning the gap. Here the CDR3 reads CASTWGDEQYF. CDR3 sequence (DNA): TGTGCCAGCACTTGGGGGGACGAGCAGTACTTC.

This rearrangement joins TRBV9 to TRBJ2-3; D is possibly TRBD2 (5 bases). Trimming cost V 0 bases and J 2 bases, with 13 bases left between them. CDR1 SGDLS and CDR2 YYNGEE come from the germline V gene. CDR3 size: 16 residues. DNA of the CDR3: TGTGCCAGCAGCGTAGCCGGCCGTGGACTCACAGATACGCAGTATTTT. It translates to CASSVAGRGLTDTQYF.

J is TRBJ2-7 and V is TRBV18; 15 bases line up with TRBD2. Germline CDR1 reads KGHSH; CDR2 reads LQKENI. The CDR3 length is 16 residues. V shed 3 bases, J shed 6 bases, and the junction held 6 bases outside the gene matches. CDR3 DNA: TGTGCCAGCTCACCTACGGGACTAGCGGGAGGCTCCGAGCAGTACTTC. It codes for CASSPTGLAGGSEQYF.

The chain carries TRBV5-4 and TRBJ2-1; the D gene is possibly TRBD2 (6 bases). Trimming took off 6 bases at V and 7 bases at J, with 17 bases between the two ends. Germline loops: CDR1 SGHNT, CDR2 YYREEE (reference sequence). The CDR3 consists of 14 residues. The DNA for the CDR3 is TGTGCCAGCACCTCGGAGGGCAGGGCTAATGAGCAGTTCTTC. It codes for CASTSEGRANEQFF.

This rearrangement joins TRBV6-6 to TRBJ2-1; TRBD1 might be the D (5 bases). Germline V lookup: CDR1 MNHNY, CDR2 SVGAGI (reference sequence). V lost 2 bases, J lost 12 bases, and 14 bases lay in between. The length of the CDR3 is 13 residues. The CDR3 loop reads CASSYPDTLVQFF. In nucleotides, the CDR3 is TGTGCCAGCAGTTACCCGGACACTTTAGTGCAGTTCTTC.

V gene TRBV6-5 combines with J gene TRBJ1-1; the D is unclear. This CDR3 comprises 11 residues. Germline V gene lookup returns CDR1 MNHEY and CDR2 SVGAGI. V gave up 4 bases and J gave up 10 bases, with 10 bases separating them. In DNA form, the CDR3 reads TGTGCCAGCAGTTCTCCCGGTATAGCTTTCTTT. It translates to CASSSPGIAFF.

The chain carries TRBV11-3 and TRBJ2-2; D gene unclear. The CDR3 has 14 residues. Germline V lookup: CDR1 SGHNT, CDR2 YENEEA. The V end was cut by 5 bases, the J end by 7 bases, with 14 bases between. The CDR3 DNA sequence: TGTGCCAGCAGCCCCTCAGGCTTTGGCGGGGAGCTGTTTTTT. Translating gives CASSPSGFGGELFF.

The chain joins TRBV5-1 to TRBJ2-1, with D possibly matching TRBD2 (6 bases). Looked up from germline, CDR1 is SGHRS and CDR2 is YFSETQ. V gave up 7 bases and J gave up 2 bases, with 13 bases separating them. This CDR3 contains 14 residues. CDR3 coding DNA: TGCGCCAGCGCCGGGAGCGGACCCTACAATGAGCAGTTCTTC. Translation: CASAGSGPYNEQFF.

The rearrangement uses TRBV10-3 and TRBJ2-1; 8 nucleotides align to TRBD1. The CDR3 totals 15 residues. After removal of 3 bases from V and 8 bases from J, the junction contained 9 bases not matched to a gene. Germline CDR1 reads ENHRY; CDR2 reads SYGVKD. The CDR3 DNA is TGTGCCATCAGTGATGGGCAGGGGGCAGTAGATGAGCAGTTCTTC. Protein product: CAISDGQGAVDEQFF.

Notes on this clone: This sample also contains other DNA sequences that code for the same CDR3. The chain uses TRBV2 and TRBJ1-1; a weak D match, TRBD1 (5 bases). CDR1 and CDR2 from the germline V gene are SNHLY and FYNNEI. The CDR3 has 13 amino acids. Trimming stripped 3 bases from V and 1 base from J, with 6 bases between. The CDR3 nucleotides are TGTGCCAGCAGTGACCAGGGGAACACTGAAGCTTTCTTT. It is translated as CASSDQGNTEAFF.

The chain carries TRBV19 and TRBJ2-3, with D hard to call. The germline V and J ends were trimmed by 5 bases and 2 bases, with 11 bases remaining between them. Germline V lookup: CDR1 LNHDA, CDR2 SQIVND (reference sequence). The length of the CDR3 is 14 residues. The CDR3 DNA is TGTGCCAGTAGTGAGTTAATCATCACAGATACGCAGTATTTT. This encodes CASSELIITDTQYF.

The chain links TRBV6-5 to TRBJ1-1, with TRBD1 as a possible D gene (6 bases). V was clipped by 8 bases and J by 5 bases, with 15 bases between them. This CDR3 spans 13 amino acids. Germline CDR1 MNHEY, CDR2 SVGAGI. CDR3 DNA sequence: TGTGCCAGCCGGGGCAGGGGATCGACTGAAGCTTTCTTT. It yields the protein CASRGRGSTEAFF.